The 9 T cell receptor beta chains below were found in one sample sequenced in a study of blood T cell repertoires in COVID-19. The protocol was immunoSEQ multiplex PCR, while the TCRdb copy is restricted to in-frame clones and leaves out a portion. Of about 250,000 clones in the sample, just over 85% were seen once. Specimen: PBMCs or T cells enriched from blood (not recorded which). These TCRs come from a man between 18 and 35 years old who had recovered from COVID-19.

The chain recombines TRBV7-9 with TRBJ2-5, with 11 bases lining up with TRBD2. Germline CDR1 reads SEHNR; CDR2 reads FQNEAQ (reference sequence). There are 15 residues in the CDR3. Trimming at V came to 1 base and at J to 5 bases, leaving 3 bases not matched to a gene. CDR3 amino acids: CASSLVLAGDETQYF. In DNA form, the CDR3 reads TGTGCCAGCAGCTTAGTACTAGCGGGGGATGAGACCCAGTACTTC. The complete variable domain, with remaining parts taken from reference TRBV7-9 and TRBJ2-5, reads DTGVSQNPRHKITKRGQNVTFRCDPISEHNRLYWYRQTLGQGPEFLTYFQNEAQLEKSRLLSDRFSAERPKGSFSTLEIQRTEQGDSAMYLCASSLVLAGDETQYFGPGTRLLVL.

The chain links TRBV10-3 to TRBJ1-2; possible D gene TRBD1, 6 bases. The length of the CDR3 is 13 residues. Per the germline V gene, CDR1 is ENHRY and CDR2 is SYGVKD. With 6 bases removed from V and 0 bases from J, the gap between germline ends came to 8 bases. The CDR3 bases are TGTGCCATCAGCCAGGGGACTAACTATGGCTACACCTTC. It is translated as CAISQGTNYGYTF.

This chain joins TRBV5-1 and TRBJ1-4, with a tentative D call TRBD1 (5 bases). The CDR3 loop spans 12 amino acids. The V gene lost 2 bases and the J gene lost 6 bases, with 5 bases spanning the gap. CDR1 SGHRS and CDR2 YFSETQ come from the germline V gene. CDR3 in amino acids: CASSLGDEKLFF. CDR3 DNA sequence: TGCGCCAGCAGCTTAGGGGATGAAAAACTGTTTTTT. Looking up the rest from reference TRBV5-1 and TRBJ1-4 gives the full variable domain: KAGVTQTPRYLIKTRGQQVTLSCSPISGHRSVSWYQQTPGQGLQFLFEYFSETQRNKGNFPGRFSGRQFSNSRSEMNVSTLELGDSALYLCASSLGDEKLFFGSGTQLSVL.

The chain recombines TRBV5-4 with TRBJ1-4; 8 bases line up with TRBD1. The CDR3 is 16 residues long. The germline CDR1 and CDR2 sequences are SGHNT and YYREEE (reference sequence). Trimming took 4 bases from V and 7 from J; bases not matched to a gene: 12. In nucleotides, the CDR3 is TGTGCCAGCAGCCAAAATGGACAGGGTATTGGTGAAAAACTGTTTTTT. Translation: CASSQNGQGIGEKLFF.

This chain joins TRBV4-1 and TRBJ2-2, with a possible D match to TRBD1 (6 bases). Germline values: CDR1 MGHRA, CDR2 YSYEKL. The CDR3 is made up of 13 amino acids. V dropped 6 bases and J dropped 6 bases, with 11 bases sitting between them. The CDR3 spells CASRTSGAGELFF. In DNA form, the CDR3 reads TGCGCCAGCAGAACTTCAGGGGCCGGGGAGCTGTTTTTT.

The rearrangement links TRBV9 to TRBJ2-2; D might be TRBD1 (5 bases). This CDR3 region has 16 residues. Germline V CDR1 and CDR2: SGDLS, YYNGEE. V was cut by 1 base and J by 6 bases, with 16 bases left in between. CDR3: CASSVLGVASPGELFF. The CDR3 DNA is TGTGCCAGCAGCGTACTAGGGGTTGCCTCCCCCGGGGAGCTGTTTTTT.

This chain links TRBV27 with TRBJ2-7; 9 bases match TRBD1. CDR3 length: 14 residues. With V trimmed by 8 bases and J by 4 bases, 9 bases remained unmatched. Germline V gives CDR1 MNHEY, CDR2 SMNVEV (reference sequence). CDR3: CASGRDRDGYEQYF. CDR3 nucleotide sequence: TGTGCCAGCGGAAGGGACAGGGATGGTTACGAGCAGTACTTC.

The chain has TRBV27 and TRBJ1-1, with 8 positions matching TRBD1. J lost 0 bases, V lost 6 bases, and 9 bases had no gene match. The CDR3 extends over 16 amino acids. CDR1 and CDR2 from the germline V gene are MNHEY and SMNVEV (reference sequence). The CDR3 DNA reads TGTGCCAGCAGCCCCCTAGACAGGGGACTGAACACTGAAGCTTTCTTT. Translating it yields CASSPLDRGLNTEAFF.

The chain uses TRBV3-1 (or the pseudogene TRBV3-2) and TRBJ1-5; D remains ambiguous. V was trimmed by 1 base and J by 6 bases, leaving 13 bases between them. This CDR3 is built from 15 residues. Germline assignment: CDR1 LGHDT and CDR2 YNNKEL (reference sequence). The CDR3 DNA follows: TGTGCCAGCAGCCAAGGGGGAGGGAAGTTTCAGCCCCAGCATTTT. Amino acid sequence: CASSQGGGKFQPQHF.